This TCR beta chain was recorded in a study of shared clonotypes between healthy human individuals. Overall study results and limits: At large depth, rarefaction still showed sorted-subset sequencing to be incomplete. Larger richness was generally estimated for naive than memory subsets.

Every immunoSEQ plate was one replicate of a subset's evenly spread DNA. Profiled with immunoSEQ multiplex PCR; TCRdb holds only in-frame clones, not every one. The sample records hundreds of thousands of clones, about 90% being singletons. This clone was counted a single time. Its antigen is unknown. V dropped 3 bases and J dropped 4 bases, with 13 bases sitting between them. This CDR3 is 14 amino acids long. Germline CDR1 reads SGDLS; CDR2 reads YYNGEE. CD45RO negativity and positive selection for CCR7 defined naive CD8 cells, a population that excluded terminally differentiated effector memory CD45RA+ cells.

This chain joins TRBV9 and TRBJ1-1; tentative D call: TRBD1 (5 bases). Source material: naive CD8+ T cells sorted from blood. The origin of this receptor is a man aged 25 to 45 in good health. This CDR3 is CASSEGPVGTEAFF. The CDR3 nucleotides read TGTGCCAGCAGCGAGGGACCGGTGGGCACTGAAGCTTTCTTT.